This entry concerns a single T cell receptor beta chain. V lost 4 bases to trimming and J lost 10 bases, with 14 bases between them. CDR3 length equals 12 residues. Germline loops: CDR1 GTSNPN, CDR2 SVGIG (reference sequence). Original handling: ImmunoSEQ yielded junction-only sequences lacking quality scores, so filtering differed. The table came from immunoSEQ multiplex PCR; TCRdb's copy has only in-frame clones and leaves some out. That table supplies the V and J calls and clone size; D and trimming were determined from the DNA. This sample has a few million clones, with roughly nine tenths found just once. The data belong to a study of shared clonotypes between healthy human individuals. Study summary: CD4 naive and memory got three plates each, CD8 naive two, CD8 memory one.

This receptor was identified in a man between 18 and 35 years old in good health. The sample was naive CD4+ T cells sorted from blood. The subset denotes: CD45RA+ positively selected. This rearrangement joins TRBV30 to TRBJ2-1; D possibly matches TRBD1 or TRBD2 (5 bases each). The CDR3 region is CAWKSDSGEQFF. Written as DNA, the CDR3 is TGTGCCTGGAAAAGCGACAGCGGCGAGCAGTTCTTC.